The 32 T cell receptor beta chains reported below all come from one sample, sequenced in a study of blood T cells in healthy people across ages. Next came a second PCR, run for about 6 to 12 cycles, which used a sample-barcoded 5' primer along with a J-beta primer mix. Using its own MiXCR run on the 5' RACE reads, TCRdb lists one record per CDR3 protein. The profile shows around 1.7 million distinct CDR3 sequences, roughly 28% of them singletons. The sequenced sample consisted of blood. The receptors shown here come from a woman aged 25 to 45 in good health.

The chain is built from TRBV29-1 and TRBJ2-4; possibly TRBD2 for D (6 bases). V lost 6 bases and J 6 bases, leaving 9 bases between the germline ends. Per germline, CDR1 SQVTM and CDR2 ANQGSEA. The CDR3 sequence is 11 residues long. The CDR3 sequence: CSVWRGNIQYF. In DNA form, the CDR3 reads TGCAGCGTCTGGAGGGGAAACATTCAGTACTTC. The full variable domain, with the rest looked up from reference TRBV29-1 and TRBJ2-4, is SAVISQKPSRDICQRGTSLTIQCQVDSQVTMMFWYRQQPGQSLTLIATANQGSEATYESGFVIDKFPISRPNLTFSTLTVSNMSPEDSSIYLCSVWRGNIQYFGAGTRLSVL.

The table lists this clonotype with a few counts. Being one base from a much bigger clone, this may be a read error. The V and J genes are TRBV20-1 and TRBJ2-1; a possible D gene is TRBD2 (5 bases). Per the germline V gene, CDR1 is DFQATT and CDR2 is SNEGSKA (reference sequence). Trimming stripped 0 bases from V and 10 bases from J, with 13 bases between. This CDR3 has 13 residues. The CDR3 sequence is CSARDGISYEQFF. CDR3 in DNA: TGCAGTGCTAGAGACGGGATCTCCTACGAGCAGTTCTTC.

Concerning this clonotype itself: A much larger clone sits a single nucleotide away, making a read error possible. This chain links TRBV12-3 or TRBV12-4 with TRBJ2-1, with 9 bases matching TRBD2. The end of the DNA aligns better with TRBJ2-7, so the J call may be wrong. The CDR3 is made up of 15 amino acids. In nucleotides, the CDR3 is TGTGCCAGCAGTTTAACTAGCGGGTACGACAATGAGCAGTACTTC. Amino acid sequence: CASSLTSGYDNEQYF.

This clonotype was detected only a few times. A much larger clone differs from this one at a single base, so this may be a read error. The gene calls are TRBV5-6 and TRBJ2-6; either TRBD1 or TRBD2 may fit D (5 bases each). CDR3 length: 15 amino acids. Germline CDR1 and CDR2: SGHDT and YYEEEE. V lost 4 bases and J 2 bases, leaving 10 bases between the germline ends. CDR3 in DNA: TGTGCCAGCAGCCCCCGGGACCCTGGGGCCAACGTCCTGACTTTC. Protein product: CASSPRDPGANVLTF. The entire variable domain, with the rest obtained from reference TRBV5-6 and TRBJ2-6, is as follows: DAGVTQSPTHLIKTRGQQVTLRCSPKSGHDTVSWYQQALGQGPQFIFQYYEEEERQRGNFPDRFSGHQFPNYSSELNVNALLLGDSALYLCASSPRDPGANVLTFGAGSRLTVL.

To note about this clonotype: Being one base from a much bigger clone, this may be a read error. The rearrangement uses TRBV7-9 and TRBJ2-6; TRBD2 agrees at 8 bases. CDR3 length: 16 residues. CDR1 SEHNR and CDR2 FQNEAQ come from the germline V gene (reference sequence). CDR3 protein: CASSPRGGTGANVRTF. CDR3 bases: TGTGCCAGCAGCCCCCGGGGGGGGACCGGGGCCAACGTCCGGACTTTC.

J is TRBJ1-2 and V is TRBV18; tentatively, D is TRBD1 (6 bases). V was shortened by 1 base and J by 6 bases, with 9 bases between the two germline ends. CDR3 length: 13 amino acids. Germline V gene data show CDR1 as KGHSH and CDR2 as LQKENI. The CDR3 here is CASSPLKGDGYTF. DNA for the CDR3: TGTGCCAGCTCACCACTCAAGGGGGATGGCTACACCTTC.

This clonotype has just a few counts. The V call is TRBV9, the J call TRBJ2-4, with D tentatively TRBD1 or TRBD2 (6 bases each). CDR1 and CDR2 from the germline V gene are SGDLS and YYNGEE. There are 17 residues in the CDR3. V dropped 4 bases and J dropped 0 bases, with 17 bases sitting between them. The CDR3 DNA sequence: TGTGCCAGCAGCCCCAGCACAGGGACTCTAGCCAAAAACATTCAGTACTTC. Protein product: CASSPSTGTLAKNIQYF. The complete variable domain, with remaining parts taken from reference TRBV9 and TRBJ2-4, reads DSGVTQTPKHLITATGQRVTLRCSPRSGDLSVYWYQQSLDQGLQFLIQYYNGEERAKGNILERFSAQQFPDLHSELNLSSLELGDSALYFCASSPSTGTLAKNIQYFGAGTRLSVL.

This clonotype was seen a single time. One base away lies a much larger clone, so this may be a sequencing read error. The rearrangement uses TRBV5-1 and TRBJ1-2; 7 bases are shared with TRBD1. Trimming removed 1 base from V and 3 bases from J; junction bases left unmatched: 12. There are 17 residues in the CDR3. Per the germline V gene, CDR1 is SGHRS and CDR2 is YFSETQ. The CDR3 region has the DNA TGCGCCAGCAGCTTGAGCCCCGGGACAGAGAACGACTATGGCTACACCTTC. This encodes CASSLSPGTENDYGYTF.

V is TRBV15 and J is TRBJ2-3; 7 bases are shared with TRBD2. The trim removed 7 bases at V and 6 bases at J, leaving 16 bases unmatched. This CDR3 contains 16 residues. Germline V gives CDR1 LNHNV, CDR2 YYDKDF (reference sequence). The DNA for the CDR3 is TGTGCCACCACCATGGAACTAGTGGGAGGGGCTGATACGCAGTATTTT. Translating gives CATTMELVGGADTQYF. The full variable domain, in which reference TRBV15 and TRBJ2-3 provide the parts outside the CDR3, is DAMVIQNPRYQVTQFGKPVTLSCSQTLNHNVMYWYQQKSSQAPKLLFHYYDKDFNNEADTPDNFQSRRPNTSFCFLDIRSPGLGDTAMYLCATTMELVGGADTQYFGPGTRLTVL.

Details on this clonotype: A much bigger clone sits one base away, suggesting this may be a read error. The J gene is TRBJ2-7, the V gene TRBV9, with no clear D. CDR3 length: 15 residues. V dropped 0 bases and J dropped 6 bases, with 16 bases sitting between them. Germline V gene sequence: CDR1 SGDLS, CDR2 YYNGEE. The CDR3 DNA reads as TGTGCCAGCAGCGTAGGTGGCACCCTTACCTGCGAGCAGTACTTC. Its protein product is CASSVGGTLTCEQYF.

This clonotype was recorded at least ten times. The chain is built from TRBV7-2 and TRBJ2-7, with 9 bases lining up with TRBD1. CDR3 size: 14 residues. Germline trimming cut 6 bases from V and 1 base from J; bases unmatched to any gene: 4. The germline gives CDR1 SGHTA, CDR2 FQGNSA. CDR3 nucleotides: TGTGCCAGCAGTACGGACAGGGGATCCTACGAGCAGTACTTC. It codes for CASSTDRGSYEQYF.

In this sample, this clonotype turned up a few times. The genes are TRBV28 and TRBJ2-6; 8 bases fit TRBD1. Germline CDR1 and CDR2: MDHEN and SYDVKM. The CDR3 runs 18 residues. The V gene end was trimmed by 5 bases and the J gene end by 0 bases; junction bases not matched to a gene: 9. In DNA form, the CDR3 reads TGTGCCAGCAGTCGCCGGACAGGGATCCGCTCTGGGGCCAACGTCCTGACTTTC. This encodes CASSRRTGIRSGANVLTF.

The gene calls are TRBV20-1 and TRBJ2-5; weak D call: TRBD2 (6 bases). The CDR3 has 12 amino acids. Per germline, CDR1 DFQATT and CDR2 SNEGSKA (reference sequence). V was clipped by 6 bases and J by 5 bases, with 13 bases between them. CDR3 DNA: TGCAGTGCCGGAATAGGAGGGGAGACCCAGTACTTC. Its translation is CSAGIGGETQYF.

The V gene is TRBV19, the J gene TRBJ1-2; D remains ambiguous. Germline V gene data show CDR1 as LNHDA and CDR2 as SQIVND (reference sequence). The CDR3 runs 12 residues. Trimming took off 10 bases at V and 4 bases at J, with 13 bases between the two ends. Here the CDR3 DNA reads TGTGCCACCCAGACGGGGATCTATGGCTACACCTTC. Translation gives CATQTGIYGYTF.

A few counts support this clonotype. V usage is TRBV19 and J usage is TRBJ2-5, with D perhaps given as TRBD1 or TRBD2 (5 bases each). Trimming took off 6 bases at V and 5 bases at J, with 13 bases between the two ends. This CDR3 is built from 13 residues. Germline CDR1 reads LNHDA; CDR2 reads SQIVND (reference sequence). The CDR3 sequence is CASRPVGTETQYF. The CDR3 nucleotides read TGTGCCAGTAGGCCGGTCGGGACGGAGACCCAGTACTTC.

This clonotype turned up a few times. The chain joins TRBV6-6 to TRBJ1-2; perhaps TRBD1 as D (5 bases). Germline CDR1 reads MNHNY; CDR2 reads SVGAGI (reference sequence). The CDR3 is 14 amino acids. V was trimmed by 2 bases and J by 4 bases, leaving 11 bases between them. The CDR3 bases are TGTGCCAGCAGTTACCGCAGGGAACCCTATGGCTACACCTTC. Translating gives CASSYRREPYGYTF.

Only a few counts were recorded for this clonotype. The chain uses TRBV12-3 or TRBV12-4 and TRBJ1-5; D unclear. V lost 4 bases, J lost 4 bases, and 11 bases lay in between. This CDR3 has 14 amino acids. The CDR3 sequence is CASSWSPGNQPQHF. The CDR3 DNA reads as TGTGCCAGCAGTTGGTCCCCTGGGAATCAGCCCCAGCATTTT.

This chain connects TRBV29-1 to TRBJ2-2, with D maybe TRBD1 (5 bases). Germline CDR1 and CDR2: SQVTM and ANQGSEA. The length of the CDR3 is 15 residues. This CDR3 is CTTTGPGQNTGELFF. The CDR3 nucleotides read TGCACCACCACCGGTCCTGGACAGAACACCGGGGAGCTGTTTTTT.

The chain couples TRBV7-8 to TRBJ2-7, with 13 bases identical to TRBD2. Germline CDR1 and CDR2: SGHVS and FQNEAQ. The ends lost 7 bases at V and 5 bases at J; junction bases unmatched: 8. CDR3 size: 15 residues. CDR3 coding DNA: TGTGCCAGCACCCTAGGGACTAGCGGGAATCACGAGCAGTACTTC. Its translation is CASTLGTSGNHEQYF.

The rearrangement uses TRBV6-5 and TRBJ2-5, with D perhaps TRBD1 or TRBD2 (6 bases each). The CDR3 is 14 amino acids. CDR1 MNHEY and CDR2 SVGAGI come from the germline V gene. Trimming took off 3 bases at V and 5 bases at J, with 13 bases between the two ends. CDR3 sequence (DNA): TGTGCCAGCAGTTATGGGGGGCTGGGGGAGACCCAGTACTTC. This sequence encodes CASSYGGLGETQYF.

This clonotype was seen a few times. CDR3 loop: CAWSVGVKYEQYF. For the CDR3, the DNA is TGTGCCTGGAGTGTAGGAGTCAAGTACGAGCAGTACTTC. V gene TRBV30 combines with J gene TRBJ2-7; unclear D gene. The CDR3 covers 13 residues. Trimming shortened V by 0 bases and J by 4 bases, and 10 bases separated the two germline ends. Germline lookup yields CDR1 GTSNPN and CDR2 SVGIG (reference sequence).

The rearrangement uses TRBV15 and TRBJ2-3, with a tentative D call TRBD2 (6 bases). The CDR3 contains 15 residues. The germline V and J ends were trimmed by 1 base and 5 bases, with 13 bases remaining between them. Germline assignment: CDR1 LNHNV and CDR2 YYDKDF (reference sequence). CDR3 in amino acids: CATSRGGGNLDTQYF. DNA of the CDR3: TGTGCCACCAGCAGAGGTGGAGGGAACTTAGATACGCAGTATTTT.

This clonotype turned up a few times. The rearrangement uses TRBV9 and TRBJ2-3; TRBD2 agrees at 15 bases. This CDR3 comprises 17 residues. Germline V lookup: CDR1 SGDLS, CDR2 YYNGEE. The ends lost 4 bases at V and 9 bases at J; junction bases unmatched: 12. The CDR3 bases are TGTGCCAGCAGCCCCCTTTCGAGGACTAGCGGGAGGGTAACGCAGTATTTT. Translating gives CASSPLSRTSGRVTQYF.

This clonotype was recorded many times. This chain uses TRBV2 with TRBJ1-2, with unresolved D. The CDR3 consists of 13 residues. Trimming shortened V by 1 base and J by 7 bases, and 10 bases separated the two germline ends. Germline V gene data show CDR1 as SNHLY and CDR2 as FYNNEI. The CDR3 bases are TGTGCCAGCAGTGAAGACGGACCTCTTGGCTACACCTTC. It is translated as CASSEDGPLGYTF.

This clonotype was counted between two and nine times. The chain uses TRBV7-2 and TRBJ2-7; D remains ambiguous. The J call may be wrong; the DNA end is better matched by TRBJ2-5. Germline CDR1 is SGHTA and CDR2 is FQGNSA. The CDR3 extends over 14 amino acids. The CDR3 DNA reads TGTGCCAGCAGCTTAGTCGGCCCCAAAGAGACCCAGTACTTC. Translated: CASSLVGPKETQYF.

This clonotype occurred a few times. The gene calls are TRBV12-3 or TRBV12-4 and TRBJ2-3, with no clear D. The CDR3 has 12 residues. Trimming pared 8 bases from V and 5 bases from J, leaving 11 bases between. The chain's CDR3 is CASGEWRDTQYF. The CDR3 region has the DNA TGTGCCAGCGGGGAATGGCGAGATACGCAGTATTTT.

The V call is TRBV28, the J call TRBJ1-1, with 8 bases aligning to TRBD1. The CDR3 length is 14 residues. V lost 8 bases to trimming and J lost 5 bases; unmatched junction nucleotides: 10. The germline V gene encodes CDR1 MDHEN and CDR2 SYDVKM. CDR3 protein: CASLRTGWVTEAFF. Here the CDR3 DNA reads TGTGCCAGCCTTAGGACAGGGTGGGTTACTGAAGCTTTCTTT.

The J gene is TRBJ1-4, the V gene TRBV7-9; 7 bases map to TRBD1. Germline-derived CDR1 and CDR2 are SEHNR and FQNEAQ (reference sequence). The V segment lost 5 bases and the J segment 4 bases; nucleotides outside the gene matches: 10. CDR3 length equals 16 residues. The CDR3 DNA reads TGTGCCAGCAGCGAGAATAGGGGGCTTGGTAATGAAAAACTGTTTTTT. It translates to CASSENRGLGNEKLFF.

V gene TRBV5-1 combines with J gene TRBJ2-5; D not resolved. Germline CDR1 and CDR2: SGHRS and YFSETQ. V lost 1 base to trimming and J lost 2 bases, with 12 bases between them. This CDR3 has 15 residues. CDR3 sequence reads: CASSLLAMNQETQYF. In DNA, the CDR3 is TGCGCCAGCAGCTTGTTGGCTATGAATCAAGAGACCCAGTACTTC. Filled out from reference TRBV5-1 and TRBJ2-5, the complete variable domain reads KAGVTQTPRYLIKTRGQQVTLSCSPISGHRSVSWYQQTPGQGLQFLFEYFSETQRNKGNFPGRFSGRQFSNSRSEMNVSTLELGDSALYLCASSLLAMNQETQYFGPGTRLLVL.

V usage is TRBV7-6 and J usage is TRBJ2-7, with 9 bases matching TRBD2. Germline values: CDR1 SGHVS, CDR2 FNYEAQ. Trimming cost V 4 bases and J 5 bases; bases outside gene matches: 9. The CDR3 is 15 residues long. The DNA for the CDR3 is TGTGCCAGCAGCTACCTTAGCGGGAGTCAGGACGAGCAGTACTTC. Translation gives CASSYLSGSQDEQYF.

A few counts support this clonotype. The chain has TRBV5-5 and TRBJ1-5; D call uncertain. The V and J ends lost 0 bases and 4 bases respectively, with 8 bases between them. Germline V lookup: CDR1 SGHKS, CDR2 YYEKEE (reference sequence). The CDR3 totals 14 residues. The DNA for the CDR3 is TGTGCCAGCAGCTTGGGTAGTTTTAATCAGCCCCAGCATTTT. Translated: CASSLGSFNQPQHF.

Only a few counts were recorded for this clonotype. V and J are TRBV3-1 and TRBJ2-5, with 7 bases lining up with TRBD2. The CDR3 consists of 17 residues. The V and J ends lost 4 bases and 0 bases, in that order; junction bases with no gene match: 11. Germline V gene lookup returns CDR1 LGHDT and CDR2 YNNKEL (reference sequence). The CDR3 reads CASSPTLGGPDQETQYF. The CDR3 bases are TGTGCCAGCAGCCCCACCTTGGGAGGGCCCGACCAAGAGACCCAGTACTTC.